This is a list of T cell receptor beta chains from one sample in a study of T cell repertoires in aging, cancer and after chemotherapy. A single record per CDR3 protein comes from TCRdb applying MiXCR to the multiplex PCR reads. This sample has approximately 10,000 distinct CDR3 sequences; roughly 31% occur once, and the top ten carry approximately 14%. Sequencing was carried out using blood. The receptors come from a human donor in good health. The donor label of this sample is uncertain. CDR3s include the opening cysteine and the closing phenylalanine or tryptophan. A D gene is named only where the DNA matches it firmly. Clone size is given for some rows only: seen once, a few or many times, or a class if the clone is expanded.

>TRBJ1-1|TRBV6-2/TRBV6-3|once|NA
TGTGCCAGCAGCTTAGGATTTACTCAGGGCAAAGCTTTCTTT
CASSLGFTQGKAFF
>TRBJ2-3|TRBV29-1|medium-sized|NA
TGCAGCGCTGGACGAGGGGGGGTAACGGCAGATACGCAGTATTTT
CSAGRGGVTADTQYF
>TRBJ1-4|TRBV7-4|NA|NA
TGTGCCAGCAGCTTAGAAGGGCGGGGGCACCTTAATGAAAAACTGTTTTTT
CASSLEGRGHLNEKLFF
>TRBJ2-2|TRBV6-1|NA|TRBD2
TGTGCCAGCAGTGGACTAGCGGGGGCCTCCACCGGGGAGCTGTTTTTT
CASSGLAGASTGELFF
>TRBJ2-1|TRBV5-5|few|TRBD2
TGTGCCAGCAGCTTTAGACTAGCAGCCTACAATGAGCAGTTCTTC
CASSFRLAAYNEQFF
>TRBJ2-5|TRBV5-4|few|TRBD1
TGTGCCAGCAGCCTTTTACAGGGGGCGCATAAGACCCAGTACTTC
CASSLLQGAHKTQYF
>TRBJ1-2|TRBV30|NA|NA
TGTGCCTGGGACCTGGCGGGGGCCAATGGCTACACCTTC
CAWDLAGANGYTF
>TRBJ1-1|TRBV7-6|NA|NA
TGTGCCAGCAGTCAACTGGGAGGCGGGGACACTGAAGCTTTCTTT
CASSQLGGGDTEAFF
>TRBJ2-7|TRBV12-3/TRBV12-4|few|TRBD2
TGTGCCAGCAGTTTAGATGGCGGGAGTTACTACGAGCAGTACTTC
CASSLDGGSYYEQYF
>TRBJ1-6|TRBV6-5|few|NA
TGTGCCAGCAGTTACTTCGGGGCGGGAAGAAATTCACCCCTCCACTTT
CASSYFGAGRNSPLHF
>TRBJ2-1|TRBV18|NA|NA
TGTGCCAGCTCACCATCCAGGCGCCGCTCCTACAATGAGCAGTTCTTC
CASSPSRRRSYNEQFF
>TRBJ2-2|TRBV6-1|NA|NA
TGTGCCAGCAGTGGGGAGGGGGGGGACACCGGGGAGCTGTTTTTT
CASSGEGGDTGELFF
>TRBJ2-7|TRBV6-2/TRBV6-3|NA|NA
TGTGCCAGCAGTTTATCCGGGACAAGGAGCTCCTACGAGCAGTACTTC
CASSLSGTRSSYEQYF
>TRBJ1-6|TRBV6-5|NA|TRBD1
TGTGCCAGCAACGTGGACAGGGATTTACCCCTCCACTTT
CASNVDRDLPLHF
>TRBJ1-6|TRBV6-2/TRBV6-3|few|NA
TGTGCCAGCAGTCCCGGTGGGCCCCTCCACTTT
CASSPGGPLHF
>TRBJ1-2|TRBV19|few|NA
TGTGCCAGTAGTACCGCCGGGACAACCCCTAACTATGGCTACACCTTC
CASSTAGTTPNYGYTF
>TRBJ2-5|TRBV7-2|few|NA
TGTGCCAGCAGCTTATCCCGGGTGGGAGAGACCCAGTACTTC
CASSLSRVGETQYF